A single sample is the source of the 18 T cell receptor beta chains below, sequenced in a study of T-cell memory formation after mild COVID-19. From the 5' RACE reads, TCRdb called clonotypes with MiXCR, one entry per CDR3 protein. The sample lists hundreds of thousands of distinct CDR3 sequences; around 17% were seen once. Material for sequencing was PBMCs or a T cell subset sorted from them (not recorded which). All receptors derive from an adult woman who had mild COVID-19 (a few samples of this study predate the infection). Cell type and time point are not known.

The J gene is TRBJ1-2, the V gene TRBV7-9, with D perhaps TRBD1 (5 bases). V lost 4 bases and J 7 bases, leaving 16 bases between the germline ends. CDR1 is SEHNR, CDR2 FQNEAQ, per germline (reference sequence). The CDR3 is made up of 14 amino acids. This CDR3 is CASSSTGTGTGYTF. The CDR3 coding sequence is TGTGCCAGCAGCTCCACCGGGACCGGGACTGGCTACACCTTC.

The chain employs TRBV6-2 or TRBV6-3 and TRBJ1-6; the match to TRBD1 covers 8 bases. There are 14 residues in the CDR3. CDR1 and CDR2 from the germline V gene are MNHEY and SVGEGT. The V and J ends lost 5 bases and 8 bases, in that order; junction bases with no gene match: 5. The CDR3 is CASSLQGAYSPLHF. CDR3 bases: TGTGCCAGCAGTCTCCAGGGGGCTTATTCACCCCTCCACTTT.

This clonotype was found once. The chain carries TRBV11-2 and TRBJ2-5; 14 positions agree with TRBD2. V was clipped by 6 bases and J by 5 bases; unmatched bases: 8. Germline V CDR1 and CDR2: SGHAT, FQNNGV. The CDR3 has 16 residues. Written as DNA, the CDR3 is TGTGCCAGCAGGGACTCGGGACTAGCGGGAGTGGAGACCCAGTACTTC. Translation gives CASRDSGLAGVETQYF.

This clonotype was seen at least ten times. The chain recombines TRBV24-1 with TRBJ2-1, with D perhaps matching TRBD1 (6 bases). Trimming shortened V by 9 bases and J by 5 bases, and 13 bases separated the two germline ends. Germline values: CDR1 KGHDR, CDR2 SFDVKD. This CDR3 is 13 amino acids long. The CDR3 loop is CATRDIADNEQFF. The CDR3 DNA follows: TGTGCCACCCGGGACATCGCGGACAATGAGCAGTTCTTC.

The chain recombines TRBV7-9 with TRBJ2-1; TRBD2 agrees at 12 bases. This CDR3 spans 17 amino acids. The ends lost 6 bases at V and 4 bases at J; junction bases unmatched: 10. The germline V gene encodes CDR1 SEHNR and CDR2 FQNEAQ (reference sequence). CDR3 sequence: CASRVQGLAGLYNEQFF. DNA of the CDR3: TGTGCCAGCAGAGTCCAAGGACTAGCGGGACTGTACAATGAGCAGTTCTTC.

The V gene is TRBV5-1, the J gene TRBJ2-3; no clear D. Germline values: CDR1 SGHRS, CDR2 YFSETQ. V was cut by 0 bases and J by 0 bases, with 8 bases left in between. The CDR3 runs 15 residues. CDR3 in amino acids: CASSLARHSTDTQYF. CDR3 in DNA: TGCGCCAGCAGCTTGGCCAGGCACAGCACAGATACGCAGTATTTT.

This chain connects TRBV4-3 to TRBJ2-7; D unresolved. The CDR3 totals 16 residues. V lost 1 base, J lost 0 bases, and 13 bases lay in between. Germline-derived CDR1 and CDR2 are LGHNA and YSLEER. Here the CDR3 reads CASSQVYGSSSYEQYF. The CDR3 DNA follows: TGCGCCAGCAGCCAAGTTTACGGCAGCAGCTCCTACGAGCAGTACTTC.

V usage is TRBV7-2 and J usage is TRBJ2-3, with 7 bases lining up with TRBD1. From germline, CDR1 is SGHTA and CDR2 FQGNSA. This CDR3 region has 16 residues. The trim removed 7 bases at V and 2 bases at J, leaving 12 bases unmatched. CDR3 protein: CASKTRDSELTDTQYF. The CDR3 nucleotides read TGTGCCAGCAAGACCCGGGACAGTGAGCTCACAGATACGCAGTATTTT.

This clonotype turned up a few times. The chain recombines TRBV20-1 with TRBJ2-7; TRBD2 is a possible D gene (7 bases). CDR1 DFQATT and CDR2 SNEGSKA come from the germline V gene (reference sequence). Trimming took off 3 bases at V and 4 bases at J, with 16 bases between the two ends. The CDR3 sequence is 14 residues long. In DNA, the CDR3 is TGCAGTGCTAGCGGGGGCGGGAGAGCTTACGAGCAGTACTTC. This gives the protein CSASGGGRAYEQYF.

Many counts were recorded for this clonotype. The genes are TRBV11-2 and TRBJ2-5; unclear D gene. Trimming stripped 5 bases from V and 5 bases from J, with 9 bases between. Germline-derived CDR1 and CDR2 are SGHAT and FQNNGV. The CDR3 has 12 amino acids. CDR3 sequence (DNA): TGTGCCAGCAGCGCAGATGGGGAGACCCAGTACTTC. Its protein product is CASSADGETQYF.

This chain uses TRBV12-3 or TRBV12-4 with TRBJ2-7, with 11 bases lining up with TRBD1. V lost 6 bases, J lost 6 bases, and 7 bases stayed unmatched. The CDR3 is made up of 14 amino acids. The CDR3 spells CASRPPGTGGEQYF. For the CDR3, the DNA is TGTGCCAGCAGGCCACCCGGGACAGGGGGCGAGCAGTACTTC.

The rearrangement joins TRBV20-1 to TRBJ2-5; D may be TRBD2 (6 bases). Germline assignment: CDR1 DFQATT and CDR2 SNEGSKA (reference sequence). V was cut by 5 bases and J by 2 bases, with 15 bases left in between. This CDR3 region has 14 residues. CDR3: CSAPQGGGQETQYF. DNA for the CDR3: TGCAGTGCTCCCCAGGGTGGAGGGCAAGAGACCCAGTACTTC.

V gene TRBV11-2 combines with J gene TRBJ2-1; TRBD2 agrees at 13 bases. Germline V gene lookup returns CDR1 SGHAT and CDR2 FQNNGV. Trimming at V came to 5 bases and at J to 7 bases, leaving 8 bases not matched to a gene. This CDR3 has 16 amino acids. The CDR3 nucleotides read TGTGCCAGCAGCCGCTCCGGGACTAGCGGGGTGAATGAGCAGTTCTTC. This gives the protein CASSRSGTSGVNEQFF.

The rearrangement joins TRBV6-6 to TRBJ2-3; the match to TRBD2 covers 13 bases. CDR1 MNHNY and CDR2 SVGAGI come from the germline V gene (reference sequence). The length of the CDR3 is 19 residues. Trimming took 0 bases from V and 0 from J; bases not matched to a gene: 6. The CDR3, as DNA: TGTGCCAGCAGTTACTCCGAGACTAGCGGGAGGCTTAGCACAGATACGCAGTATTTT. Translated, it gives CASSYSETSGRLSTDTQYF.

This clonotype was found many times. The chain's CDR3 is CATSLPGTRYDEQFF. The CDR3 DNA reads TGTGCCACCAGTTTACCCGGGACTCGTTACGATGAGCAGTTCTTC. This chain joins TRBV24-1 and TRBJ2-1; D may be TRBD2 (6 bases). This CDR3 is 15 amino acids long. Germline CDR1 reads KGHDR; CDR2 reads SFDVKD. V lost 6 bases and J lost 8, with 19 bases in between.

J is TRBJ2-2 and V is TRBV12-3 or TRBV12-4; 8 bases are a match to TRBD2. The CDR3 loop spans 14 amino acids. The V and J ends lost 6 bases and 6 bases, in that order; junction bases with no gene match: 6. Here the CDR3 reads CASSFPAGAGELFF. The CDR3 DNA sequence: TGTGCCAGCAGCTTCCCAGCGGGGGCCGGGGAGCTGTTTTTT.

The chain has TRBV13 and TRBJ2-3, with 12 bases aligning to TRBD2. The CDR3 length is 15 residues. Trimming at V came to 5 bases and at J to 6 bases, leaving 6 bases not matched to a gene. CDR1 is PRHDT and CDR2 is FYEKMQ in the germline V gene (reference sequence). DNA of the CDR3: TGTGCCAGCAGCCTAAGACTAGCGGGAGACGATACGCAGTATTTT. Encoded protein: CASSLRLAGDDTQYF. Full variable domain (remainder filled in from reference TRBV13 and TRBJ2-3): AAGVIQSPRHLIKEKRETATLKCYPIPRHDTVYWYQQGPGQDPQFLISFYEKMQSDKGSIPDRFSAQQFSDYHSELNMSSLELGDSALYFCASSLRLAGDDTQYFGPGTRLTVL.

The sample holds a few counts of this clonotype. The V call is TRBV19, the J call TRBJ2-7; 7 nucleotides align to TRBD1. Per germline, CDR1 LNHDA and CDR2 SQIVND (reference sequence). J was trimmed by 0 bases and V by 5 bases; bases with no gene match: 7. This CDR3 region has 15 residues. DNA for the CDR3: TGTGCCAGTAGTTGGACAGGCGAAAGCTCCTACGAGCAGTACTTC. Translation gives CASSWTGESSYEQYF.